These 28 T cell receptor beta chains share one sample of origin, sequenced in a study of blood T cell repertoires in COVID-19. Only in-frame clones appear in the TCRdb table, and some are missing; sequencing was by immunoSEQ multiplex PCR. The sample contains fewer than 95,000 clones, 75% to 90% of which appear only once. Sequenced: peripheral blood. These receptors originate from a male donor with acute or convalescent COVID-19.

The chain is built from TRBV5-5 and TRBJ1-2; D is unclear. The CDR3 runs to 13 residues. V dropped 1 base and J dropped 4 bases, with 8 bases sitting between them. Germline CDR1 reads SGHKS; CDR2 reads YYEKEE (reference sequence). CDR3 loop: CASSLTESYGYTF. The CDR3 nucleotides are TGTGCCAGCAGCTTGACAGAGTCCTATGGCTACACCTTC.

V is TRBV27 and J is TRBJ1-5; TRBD1 matches at 7 bases. Germline assignment: CDR1 MNHEY and CDR2 SMNVEV (reference sequence). This CDR3 has 15 amino acids. The junction had 11 bases not matched to a gene; V was cut back by 2 bases and J by 10 bases. The CDR3 sequence: CASSLRGTDRDPQHF. CDR3 DNA sequence: TGTGCCAGCAGTTTACGAGGGACAGACCGGGATCCCCAGCATTTT.

The gene calls are TRBV24-1 and TRBJ1-2; D possibly corresponds to TRBD1 (5 bases). CDR3 size: 13 residues. V lost 5 bases and J 6 bases, leaving 12 bases between the germline ends. Germline V gives CDR1 KGHDR, CDR2 SFDVKD. The CDR3 DNA follows: TGTGCCACCAGTGTTTCAGGGTTGGATGGCTACACCTTC. Translated, it gives CATSVSGLDGYTF.

The chain links TRBV5-1 to TRBJ1-2, with 8 bases that match TRBD1. CDR3 length: 15 residues. Per germline, CDR1 SGHRS and CDR2 YFSETQ. V shed 0 bases, J shed 4 bases, and the junction held 5 bases outside the gene matches. CDR3 in DNA: TGCGCCAGCAGCTTGGGACAGGGGTTGGGCTATGGCTACACCTTC. This codes for CASSLGQGLGYGYTF.

The sample holds a few counts of this clone. The chain carries TRBV28 and TRBJ1-5; perhaps TRBD1 as D (6 bases). CDR3 size: 15 residues. Trimming took 7 bases from V and 3 from J, leaving 16 bases between them. Germline CDR1 and CDR2: MDHEN and SYDVKM. The CDR3 region is CASTPRGGSNQPQHF. For the CDR3, the DNA is TGTGCCAGCACCCCTAGGGGGGGATCCAATCAGCCCCAGCATTTT.

As DNA, the CDR3 is TGTGCCAGCAGTTATCGGGAGGCTAATTCACCCCTCCACTTT. This encodes CASSYREANSPLHF. The chain links TRBV6-6 to TRBJ1-6; unclear D gene. In germline, CDR1 is MNHNY, CDR2 SVGAGI (reference sequence). The V and J ends lost 3 bases and 6 bases respectively, with 9 bases between them. CDR3 length: 14 residues.

The table lists this clone with a count of one. The chain couples TRBV5-5 to TRBJ2-7; D possibly corresponds to TRBD2 (5 bases). V lost 4 bases to trimming and J lost 2 bases, with 7 bases between them. This CDR3 spans 12 amino acids. The germline gives CDR1 SGHKS, CDR2 YYEKEE (reference sequence). CDR3 DNA: TGTGCCAGCAGCCTGACTACCTACGAGCAGTACTTC. Residues: CASSLTTYEQYF.

V gene TRBV7-2 combines with J gene TRBJ2-5; 7 bases map to TRBD1. The CDR3 length is 16 residues. J gave up 5 bases and V 1 base, and 10 bases lay outside the gene matches. Germline CDR1 and CDR2: SGHTA and FQGNSA. CDR3 nucleotide sequence: TGTGCCAGCAGCTTAGTGGGGCAGGGGGTCGGGGAGACCCAGTACTTC. Translation gives CASSLVGQGVGETQYF.

The chain links TRBV28 to TRBJ1-2; D is ambiguous. V gave up 6 bases and J gave up 8 bases, with 10 bases separating them. CDR1 is MDHEN and CDR2 is SYDVKM in the germline V gene. The CDR3 runs 11 residues. The CDR3 region is CASSLNRGYTF. The CDR3 region has the DNA TGTGCCAGCAGCCTAAACCGAGGCTACACCTTC.

This chain joins TRBV4-1 and TRBJ1-5; 9 bases fit TRBD1. Germline assignment: CDR1 MGHRA and CDR2 YSYEKL. The V gene end was trimmed by 4 bases and the J gene end by 6 bases; junction bases not matched to a gene: 13. The CDR3 has 17 amino acids. The CDR3 bases are TGCGCCAGCAGCCCAGCCCAACTGGGACAGGGAAGTCAGCCCCAGCATTTT. This sequence encodes CASSPAQLGQGSQPQHF.

The chain links TRBV6-5 to TRBJ2-2; D is perhaps TRBD2 (5 bases). CDR1 is MNHEY and CDR2 is SVGAGI in the germline V gene. The CDR3 extends over 14 amino acids. The V and J ends lost 5 bases and 7 bases respectively, with 14 bases between them. CDR3 amino acids: CASSSRGSDGELFF. The CDR3 DNA sequence: TGTGCCAGCAGTAGCCGCGGGTCGGACGGGGAGCTGTTTTTT.

The gene calls are TRBV5-5 and TRBJ2-7, with 11 nucleotides matching TRBD1. CDR1 and CDR2 (germline): SGHKS, YYEKEE (reference sequence). There are 14 residues in the CDR3. Unmatched junction bases numbered 7, after V lost 4 bases and J lost 7 bases. The CDR3: CASSAGTGGLEQYF. CDR3 DNA sequence: TGTGCCAGCAGCGCCGGGACAGGGGGGTTGGAGCAGTACTTC.

The V call is TRBV7-9, the J call TRBJ1-3; perhaps TRBD1 as D (5 bases). The CDR3 consists of 15 residues. Between the trimmed V and J ends, which lost 1 base and 4 bases, there was a span of 11 bases. Germline CDR1 is SEHNR and CDR2 is FQNEAQ (reference sequence). This CDR3 reads CASSLGGLEGNTIYF. Written as DNA, the CDR3 is TGTGCCAGCAGCTTAGGGGGCCTGGAGGGAAACACCATATATTTT.

The chain is built from TRBV28 and TRBJ1-2, with D possibly being TRBD1 (5 bases). V lost 6 bases and J 6 bases, leaving 14 bases between the germline ends. This CDR3 spans 13 amino acids. The germline gives CDR1 MDHEN, CDR2 SYDVKM. CDR3 in amino acids: CASSQTALNGYTF. CDR3 sequence (DNA): TGTGCCAGCAGCCAGACAGCGCTTAATGGCTACACCTTC.

This chain joins TRBV12-3 or TRBV12-4 and TRBJ1-2; unclear D gene. V lost 4 bases to trimming and J lost 2 bases, with 8 bases between them. The CDR3 loop spans 13 amino acids. CDR3 residues: CASSSAVNYGYTF. The CDR3 nucleotides are TGTGCCAGCAGTTCGGCGGTGAACTATGGCTACACCTTC.

This clone was seen once. This specimen includes other DNA sequences encoding the same CDR3. The chain is built from TRBV6-2 or TRBV6-3 and TRBJ1-5; possible D gene TRBD1, 5 bases. This CDR3 is built from 13 residues. V was shortened by 2 bases and J by 4 bases, with 6 bases between the two germline ends. Germline lookup yields CDR1 MNHEY and CDR2 SVGEGT. The CDR3 DNA reads TGTGCCAGCAGTTACAGGGGTAATCAGCCCCAGCATTTT. Protein: CASSYRGNQPQHF.

The chain couples TRBV7-8 to TRBJ2-5, with D perhaps TRBD1 (5 bases). Trimming stripped 4 bases from V and 2 bases from J, with 11 bases between. Germline assignment: CDR1 SGHVS and CDR2 FQNEAQ. The CDR3 totals 14 residues. The CDR3 reads CASSSRVRQETQYF. In DNA, the CDR3 is TGTGCCAGCAGCTCCAGGGTTCGGCAAGAGACCCAGTACTTC.

The gene calls are TRBV5-1 and TRBJ2-3, with 7 nucleotides matching TRBD1. The CDR3 has 16 amino acids. Per the germline V gene, CDR1 is SGHRS and CDR2 is YFSETQ. V lost 3 bases and J lost 2; bases outside the gene matches: 9. The CDR3 protein is CASSSGDSFYTDTQYF. CDR3 coding DNA: TGCGCCAGCAGCTCAGGGGACAGCTTCTACACAGATACGCAGTATTTT.

The chain employs TRBV13 and TRBJ1-4; 8 nucleotides align to TRBD1. The V and J ends lost 0 bases and 14 bases, in that order; junction bases with no gene match: 5. The germline V gene encodes CDR1 PRHDT and CDR2 FYEKMQ (reference sequence). The CDR3 spans 13 residues. CDR3 in DNA: TGTGCCAGCAGCTTAGGGTCAGGGGGCGAGCTGTTTTTT. Translated: CASSLGSGGELFF.

This clone was recorded a few times. J is TRBJ1-1 and V is TRBV11-1; D gene ambiguous. V lost 1 base to trimming and J lost 3 bases, with 9 bases between them. Germline values: CDR1 SGHAT, CDR2 FQDESV (reference sequence). The CDR3 has 14 residues. CDR3 amino acids: CASSLGQRDTEAFF. The DNA for the CDR3 is TGTGCCAGCAGCTTAGGGCAGCGAGACACTGAAGCTTTCTTT.

This sequence joins TRBV5-6 and TRBJ2-7; TRBD1 matches at 8 bases. V lost 5 bases and J lost 3; bases outside the gene matches: 13. This CDR3 has 16 amino acids. Germline V lookup: CDR1 SGHDT, CDR2 YYEEEE. CDR3 loop: CASSSGQGPRGYEQYF. CDR3 nucleotides: TGTGCCAGCAGTAGCGGACAGGGTCCACGTGGCTACGAGCAGTACTTC.

In nucleotides, the CDR3 is TGTGCCACCGGGCGGGATCAAGAGACCCAGTACTTC. Translated, it gives CATGRDQETQYF. The rearrangement joins TRBV12-3 or TRBV12-4 to TRBJ2-5, with D tentatively TRBD2 (6 bases). The germline V and J ends were trimmed by 10 bases and 2 bases, with 11 bases remaining between them. CDR3 length equals 12 residues.

The chain has TRBV5-5 and TRBJ1-6, with D perhaps matching TRBD1 (6 bases). Trimming removed 1 base at V and 10 bases at J, with 6 bases between. Germline-derived CDR1 and CDR2 are SGHKS and YYEKEE (reference sequence). This CDR3 comprises 12 residues. CDR3 region: CASSLTGSPLHF. The CDR3 DNA reads TGTGCCAGCAGCTTGACAGGGTCACCCCTCCACTTT.

The V call is TRBV18, the J call TRBJ1-1, with D possibly TRBD1 on 5 matching bases. The CDR3 is 14 amino acids. The ends were cut back, 3 bases at V and 3 bases at J, with 11 bases in the middle. CDR1 and CDR2 (germline): KGHSH, LQKENI. CDR3 DNA: TGTGCCAGCTCACCCGTTGGGGGGGACACTGAAGCTTTCTTT. It encodes CASSPVGGDTEAFF.

The chain joins TRBV7-9 to TRBJ1-5; unclear D gene. Trimming removed 4 bases at V and 4 bases at J, with 8 bases between. There are 13 residues in the CDR3. The V gene's germline CDR1 is SEHNR and CDR2 FQNEAQ (reference sequence). The CDR3 protein is CASSSQENQPQHF. Here the CDR3 DNA reads TGTGCCAGCAGCTCCCAGGAAAATCAGCCCCAGCATTTT.

V and J are TRBV29-1 and TRBJ2-1; D may be TRBD1 (5 bases). Looked up from germline, CDR1 is SQVTM and CDR2 is ANQGSEA. Trimming pared 4 bases from V and 8 bases from J, leaving 12 bases between. The CDR3 spans 12 residues. The CDR3 DNA follows: TGCAGCGTTGTTCAGGGTAATCATGAGCAGTTCTTC. This gives the protein CSVVQGNHEQFF.

This chain joins TRBV30 and TRBJ1-3, with 7 positions matching TRBD1. Per germline, CDR1 GTSNPN and CDR2 SVGIG (reference sequence). Trimming at V came to 7 bases and at J to 0 bases, leaving 6 bases not matched to a gene. This CDR3 region has 14 residues. This chain's CDR3 is CASYPGGSGNTIYF. The CDR3 nucleotides are TGTGCCTCCTACCCAGGGGGCTCTGGAAACACCATATATTTT.

V is TRBV5-4 and J is TRBJ2-5, with 12 nucleotides matching TRBD2. The CDR3 runs to 16 residues. Per germline, CDR1 SGHNT and CDR2 YYREEE (reference sequence). The V and J ends lost 3 bases and 12 bases, in that order; junction bases with no gene match: 15. The CDR3 protein is CASSSWTSGADLSKYF. DNA for the CDR3: TGTGCCAGCAGCTCCTGGACTAGCGGGGCGGACTTAAGCAAGTACTTC. Supplemented by reference TRBV5-4 and TRBJ2-5, the full variable domain reads ETGVTQSPTHLIKTRGQQVTLRCSSQSGHNTVSWYQQALGQGPQFIFQYYREEENGRGNFPPRFSGLQFPNYSSELNVNALELDDSALYLCASSSWTSGADLSKYFGPGTRLLVL.